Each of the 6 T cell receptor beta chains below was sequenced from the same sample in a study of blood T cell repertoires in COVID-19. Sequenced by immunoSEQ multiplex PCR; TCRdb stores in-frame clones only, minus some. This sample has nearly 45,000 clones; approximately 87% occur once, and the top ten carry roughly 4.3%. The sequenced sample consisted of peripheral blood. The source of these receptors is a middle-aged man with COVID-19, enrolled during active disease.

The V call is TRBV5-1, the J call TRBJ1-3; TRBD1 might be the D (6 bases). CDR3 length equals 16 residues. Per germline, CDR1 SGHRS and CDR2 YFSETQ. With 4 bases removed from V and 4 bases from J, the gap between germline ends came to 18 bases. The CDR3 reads CASSPNIQGSGNTIYF. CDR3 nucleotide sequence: TGCGCCAGCAGCCCGAATATACAGGGTTCAGGAAACACCATATATTTT.

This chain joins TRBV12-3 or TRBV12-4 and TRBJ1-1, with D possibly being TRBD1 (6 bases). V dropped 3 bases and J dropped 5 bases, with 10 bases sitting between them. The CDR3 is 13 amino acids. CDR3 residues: CASSLGAYTEAFF. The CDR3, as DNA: TGTGCCAGCAGTTTGGGGGCATATACTGAAGCTTTCTTT.

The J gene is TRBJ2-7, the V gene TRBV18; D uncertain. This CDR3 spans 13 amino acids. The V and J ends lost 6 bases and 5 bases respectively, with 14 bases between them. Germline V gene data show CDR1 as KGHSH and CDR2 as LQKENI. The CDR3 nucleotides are TGTGCCAGCTCCCCCCGGAGCCGGAACGAGCAGTACTTC. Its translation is CASSPRSRNEQYF.

The DNA of the CDR3 is TGTGCCACCCGAACCGGGACAGGAGACTACGAGCAGTACTTC. As protein: CATRTGTGDYEQYF. The chain links TRBV2 to TRBJ2-7; 8 positions agree with TRBD1. In germline, CDR1 is SNHLY, CDR2 FYNNEI. The V gene end was trimmed by 10 bases and the J gene end by 3 bases; junction bases not matched to a gene: 11. This CDR3 is 14 amino acids long.

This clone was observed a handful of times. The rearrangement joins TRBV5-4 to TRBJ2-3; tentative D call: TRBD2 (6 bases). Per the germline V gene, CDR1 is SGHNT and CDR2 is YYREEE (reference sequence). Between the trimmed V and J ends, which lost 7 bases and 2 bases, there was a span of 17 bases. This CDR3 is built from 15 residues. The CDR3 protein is CASGIRAGLTDTQYF. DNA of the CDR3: TGTGCCAGCGGGATTCGAGCGGGTCTCACAGATACGCAGTATTTT.

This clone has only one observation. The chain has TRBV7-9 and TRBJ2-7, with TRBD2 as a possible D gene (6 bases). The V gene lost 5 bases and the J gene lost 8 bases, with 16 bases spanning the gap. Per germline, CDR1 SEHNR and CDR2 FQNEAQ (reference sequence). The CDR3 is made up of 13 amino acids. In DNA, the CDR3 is TGTGCCAGCAGCCTTCCGGGACTCCCTAAGCAGTACTTC. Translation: CASSLPGLPKQYF.